These 15 T cell receptor beta chains originate from one sample sequenced in a study of vaccination effects on CD4 cells after COVID-19. Scientists isolated CD4+ T cells after an approximately 10-day culture period ended. Their antigens are not known. Generated by immunoSEQ multiplex PCR, the TCRdb table keeps only in-frame clones and is missing some. The sample carries 40,000 or so clones, 82% recorded once. This specimen consisted of CD4+ T cells from PBMCs cultured without peptide, obtained before COVID-19 vaccination. These receptor sequences come from a human donor who received a COVID-19 vaccine.

J is TRBJ2-1 and V is TRBV6-2 or TRBV6-3, with D unresolved. The V end lost 5 bases, the J end lost 5 bases, and 1 base lay between the germline ends. The CDR3 is 10 amino acids. Germline CDR1 and CDR2: MNHEY and SVGEGT. CDR3 nucleotide sequence: TGTGCCAGCAGTGACAATGAGCAGTTCTTC. Protein: CASSDNEQFF.

The chain carries TRBV5-1 and TRBJ2-3; D possibly corresponds to TRBD1 (7 bases). The V end lost 4 bases, the J end lost 0 bases, and 15 bases lay between the germline ends. Germline values: CDR1 SGHRS, CDR2 YFSETQ. The CDR3 length is 16 residues. The CDR3 sequence is CASSRKTGTSTDTQYF. For the CDR3, the DNA is TGCGCCAGCAGCAGGAAGACAGGGACTAGCACAGATACGCAGTATTTT.

V gene TRBV6-1 combines with J gene TRBJ2-5; TRBD1 might be the D (6 bases). The V end lost 6 bases, the J end lost 3 bases, and 11 bases lay between the germline ends. CDR1 and CDR2 from the germline V gene are MNHNS and SASEGT. There are 13 residues in the CDR3. The chain's CDR3 is CASSRTAEETQYF. CDR3 nucleotides: TGTGCCAGCAGCAGGACAGCGGAAGAGACCCAGTACTTC.

The V and J genes are TRBV6-4 and TRBJ2-1; the D is unclear. CDR1 is MRHNA and CDR2 is SNTAGT in the germline V gene. Trimming shortened V by 3 bases and J by 3 bases, and 12 bases separated the two germline ends. The CDR3 has 15 residues. CDR3 nucleotide sequence: TGTGCCAGCAGTGATGGGCAGAGAAACTACAATGAGCAGTTCTTC. Translating it yields CASSDGQRNYNEQFF.

The genes are TRBV6-5 and TRBJ2-7, with 10 bases that match TRBD2. This CDR3 spans 13 amino acids. V lost 6 bases to trimming and J lost 2 bases; unmatched junction nucleotides: 1. Germline CDR1 and CDR2: MNHEY and SVGAGI. CDR3 bases: TGTGCCAGCAGAGCGGGGGGGACCTACGAGCAGTACGTC. As protein: CASRAGGTYEQYV.

The rearrangement uses TRBV29-1 and TRBJ2-5; TRBD1 agrees at 9 bases. The V gene end was trimmed by 7 bases and the J gene end by 2 bases; junction bases not matched to a gene: 5. This CDR3 has 13 amino acids. Germline-derived CDR1 and CDR2 are SQVTM and ANQGSEA. The CDR3 loop is CSAQGQGQETQYF. The CDR3 DNA follows: TGCAGCGCCCAGGGACAGGGACAAGAGACCCAGTACTTC.

The genes are TRBV24-1 and TRBJ2-3; either TRBD1 or TRBD2 may supply D (5 bases each). V lost 5 bases and J lost 5, with 19 bases in between. This CDR3 spans 16 amino acids. Germline values: CDR1 KGHDR, CDR2 SFDVKD. CDR3 in DNA: TGTGCCACCAGTGTCAGCACCAGGGACCTCAGAGATACGCAGTATTTT. This encodes CATSVSTRDLRDTQYF.

The V call is TRBV20-1, the J call TRBJ1-6; D not certain. The CDR3 spans 11 residues. Trimming removed 5 bases at V and 6 bases at J, with 5 bases between. Germline V CDR1 and CDR2: DFQATT, SNEGSKA (reference sequence). The CDR3: CSAGFNSPLHF. As DNA, the CDR3 is TGCAGTGCTGGATTTAATTCACCCCTCCACTTT.

The genes are TRBV28 and TRBJ1-2; 8 positions agree with TRBD1. The trim removed 3 bases at V and 5 bases at J, leaving 8 bases unmatched. The CDR3 sequence is 15 residues long. In germline, CDR1 is MDHEN, CDR2 SYDVKM. In DNA, the CDR3 is TGTGCCAGCAGTTTCAGGGACAGGATCCTATATGGCTACACCTTC. Translated: CASSFRDRILYGYTF.

The rearrangement joins TRBV5-6 to TRBJ2-7; the D call may be TRBD1 or TRBD2 (5 bases each). The germline V gene encodes CDR1 SGHDT and CDR2 YYEEEE. CDR3 size: 15 residues. V dropped 0 bases and J dropped 7 bases, with 17 bases sitting between them. In nucleotides, the CDR3 is TGTGCCAGCAGCTTGGGGGACCTGGGCGCGAGAGAGCAGTACGTC. This codes for CASSLGDLGAREQYV.

The chain uses TRBV7-3 and TRBJ2-2; tentatively, D is TRBD2 (6 bases). The CDR3 is 17 amino acids. Deletions cut 5 bases from V and 4 bases from J, with 20 bases between. Germline CDR1 SGHTA, CDR2 FQGTGA. This CDR3 reads CASSPGVRPSPTGELFF. The CDR3 nucleotides are TGTGCCAGCAGCCCGGGGGTGAGACCATCCCCCACCGGGGAGCTGTTTTTT.

The CDR3 reads CASSNSRQASSSPLHF. In DNA, the CDR3 is TGTGCCAGTAGTAATTCTCGACAGGCTTCTAGTTCACCCCTCCACTTT. The chain carries TRBV19 and TRBJ1-6; TRBD1 is a possible D gene (6 bases). Trimming shortened V by 4 bases and J by 9 bases, and 19 bases separated the two germline ends. CDR3 length: 16 amino acids. Germline loops: CDR1 LNHDA, CDR2 SQIVND (reference sequence).

The sample holds a few counts of this clone. The V and J genes are TRBV19 and TRBJ1-5; no reliable D call. The germline gives CDR1 LNHDA, CDR2 SQIVND (reference sequence). The V end lost 3 bases, the J end lost 1 base, and 13 bases lay between the germline ends. The CDR3 has 16 residues. For the CDR3, the DNA is TGTGCCAGTAGTATTAGCGACGGGAGGAGCAATCAGCCCCAGCATTTT. Translating gives CASSISDGRSNQPQHF. Complete variable domain (other parts from reference TRBV19 and TRBJ1-5): DGGITQSPKYLFRKEGQNVTLSCEQNLNHDAMYWYRQDPGQGLRLIYYSQIVNDFQKGDIAEGYSVSREKKESFPLTVTSAQKNPTAFYLCASSISDGRSNQPQHFGDGTRLSIL.

The genes are TRBV7-2 and TRBJ1-6, with TRBD1 as a possible D gene (5 bases). Germline V lookup: CDR1 SGHTA, CDR2 FQGNSA. Trimming removed 5 bases from V and 10 bases from J, with 21 bases in between. CDR3 length: 16 residues. CDR3 loop: CASSPAWGDGGSPLHF. CDR3 DNA sequence: TGTGCCAGCAGCCCCGCGTGGGGGGACGGTGGATCACCCCTCCACTTT.

The rearrangement uses TRBV30 and TRBJ2-2; TRBD1 matches at 8 bases. V lost 3 bases, J lost 4 bases, and 10 bases stayed unmatched. CDR3 length: 16 residues. CDR1 is GTSNPN and CDR2 is SVGIG in the germline V gene (reference sequence). CDR3 coding DNA: TGTGCCTGGAGCTGGAGGCAGGGGGCGTCCACCGGGGAGCTGTTTTTT. Residues: CAWSWRQGASTGELFF.